This T cell receptor beta chain was recovered during a study of shared clonotypes between healthy human individuals. Study at large: Participating donors consisted of a couple of women and a few men aged 18 to 49.

Clones were read by immunoSEQ multiplex PCR, and TCRdb kept only the in-frame ones, dropping some. The profile shows over a million clones, around 97% of them singletons. The CDR3 loop spans 17 amino acids. V dropped 7 bases and J dropped 0 bases, with 22 bases sitting between them. The origin of this receptor is a man under 40 in good health. The gene calls are TRBV23-1 and TRBJ2-7, with D possibly being TRBD1 or TRBD2 (5 bases each). TRBV23-1 belongs to the ORF category, with a function that is uncertain. Material for sequencing was naive CD4+ T cells sorted from blood. Specified subset: CD45RA+ positively selected. CDR3 sequence reads: CASTPCVRGRYSYEQYF. The CDR3 nucleotides read TGCGCCAGCACTCCTTGCGTGAGGGGCAGATACTCCTACGAGCAGTACTTC.